This T cell receptor (beta chain) was observed in a study of CD8 T cells in ankylosing spondylitis. Libraries for TCR beta were made by quantitative 5'-RACE with molecular barcodes. Each CDR3 protein is one row after TCRdb ran MiXCR on the 5' RACE reads. Here the sample spans about 27,000 distinct CDR3 sequences, 7.9% being singletons. General study results and limits: Some motif variants had been reported before (in reactive arthritis synovial fluid and blood). Disease-linked clones reportedly showed significant enrichment in matched ankylosing spondylitis synovial fluid.

Worth noting for this clonotype: The antigen is unknown.

Sequences were obtained from blood. The source is a male donor with ankylosing spondylitis or in good health (not recorded which).

In DNA form, the CDR3 reads TGCAGTGCCCGGGCGGGTGTCAATACGCAGTATTTT. Residues: CSARAGVNTQYF. V and J are TRBV20-1 and TRBJ2-3; D is perhaps TRBD2 (5 bases). Trimming stripped 6 bases from V and 7 bases from J, with 14 bases between. CDR1 and CDR2 (germline): DFQATT, SNEGSKA (reference sequence). This CDR3 comprises 12 residues.